These T cell receptor beta chains were read from a single sample in a study of blood T cell repertoires in COVID-19. The table came from immunoSEQ multiplex PCR; TCRdb's copy has only in-frame clones and leaves some out. The sample holds a few hundred thousand clones; approximately 92% are singletons and the top ten take roughly 4.5%. Sequenced material: peripheral blood. The origin of the receptors is a woman aged 40 to 50 who had recovered from COVID-19. Each CDR3 is given without its conserved first and last residue.

V gene	CDR3 protein
TRBV9	ASSVDRGLGYT
TRBV5-6	ASSMGGGYT
TRBV19	ASSSGQPNQPQH
TRBV10-1	ASSESFGRTDNEQF
TRBV28	ASSLLTGIGDSPLH
TRBV7-2	ASSAGQPNTDTQY
TRBV3-1/TRBV3-2	ASSQFRGAGNTIY
TRBV28	ASSLSAGGRF
TRBV7-8	ASSLAPGGGRF
TRBV5-1	ASSPGDGDQPQH
TRBV6-2/TRBV6-3	ASSYSPVSYNEQF